Shown below are 23 T cell receptor beta chains from a single sample sequenced in a study of CD8+ T cells in alopecia areata. RNA extraction and reverse transcription yielded cDNA as sequencing template. TCRdb's copy holds only in-frame clones and misses some; the assay was immunoSEQ multiplex PCR. In the table there are around 110,000 clones, 84% of which are singletons. Treatment noted: oral pan-JAK inhibitor, 5-10 mg twice daily. Sequenced material: CD8+ T cells sorted from blood, taken at week 24, from a patient treated with tofacitinib. The source is a human donor with alopecia areata.

The rearrangement joins TRBV30 to TRBJ1-1; weak D call: TRBD1 (6 bases). The V and J ends lost 0 bases and 4 bases respectively, with 15 bases between them. From germline, CDR1 is GTSNPN and CDR2 SVGIG (reference sequence). The CDR3 sequence is 15 residues long. CDR3 sequence reads: CAWSVFRGGGTEAFF. The CDR3 bases are TGTGCCTGGAGTGTATTTAGAGGGGGTGGCACTGAAGCTTTCTTT.

This clone was observed a few times. This chain uses TRBV7-2 with TRBJ2-7; no clear D. V dropped 2 bases and J dropped 0 bases, with 8 bases sitting between them. Germline lookup yields CDR1 SGHTA and CDR2 FQGNSA. The CDR3 length is 14 residues. CDR3 nucleotide sequence: TGTGCCAGCAGCTTATACGGCGTCTCCTACGAGCAGTACTTC. Encoded protein: CASSLYGVSYEQYF.

The chain combines TRBV6-6 with TRBJ2-3, with a weak D call TRBD2 (6 bases). The CDR3 sequence is 16 residues long. Germline assignment: CDR1 MNHNY and CDR2 SVGAGI (reference sequence). The germline V and J ends were trimmed by 0 bases and 3 bases, with 13 bases remaining between them. The CDR3 nucleotides are TGTGCCAGCAGTTACTCGATGGGTGGGGGGACAGATACGCAGTATTTT. Its translation: CASSYSMGGGTDTQYF.

The rearrangement links TRBV14 to TRBJ2-7; the D gene is possibly TRBD2 (5 bases). From germline, CDR1 is SGHDN and CDR2 FVKESK. CDR3 length: 12 amino acids. Trimming shortened V by 10 bases and J by 4 bases, and 14 bases separated the two germline ends. CDR3: CAIKWGAYEQYF. In DNA form, the CDR3 reads TGTGCCATCAAATGGGGAGCTTACGAGCAGTACTTC.

This clone was seen a handful of times. The sample holds other DNA sequences that translate to the same CDR3. The rearrangement links TRBV29-1 to TRBJ2-1; no clear D. The CDR3 runs to 10 residues. Germline assignment: CDR1 SQVTM and CDR2 ANQGSEA. Between the trimmed V and J ends, which lost 4 bases and 7 bases, there was a span of 5 bases. CDR3 in amino acids: CSVGVNEQFF. As DNA, the CDR3 is TGCAGCGTTGGGGTTAATGAGCAGTTCTTC.

J is TRBJ1-5 and V is TRBV4-1; D is uncertain. The V end lost 3 bases, the J end lost 2 bases, and 11 bases lay between the germline ends. The length of the CDR3 is 15 residues. Germline V gives CDR1 MGHRA, CDR2 YSYEKL. CDR3 bases: TGCGCCAGCAGCCACCGGGAAATCGGCAATCAGCCCCAGCATTTT. It translates to CASSHREIGNQPQHF.

V gene TRBV27 combines with J gene TRBJ2-3, with 10 bases lining up with TRBD1. CDR3 length: 14 residues. V was pared by 2 bases and J by 6 bases, with 2 bases of the junction left unmatched. CDR1 is MNHEY and CDR2 is SMNVEV in the germline V gene (reference sequence). CDR3 in amino acids: CASSLGTGADTQYF. CDR3 nucleotides: TGTGCCAGCAGTTTAGGGACAGGGGCGGATACGCAGTATTTT.

The chain carries TRBV12-2 and TRBJ1-4. TRBV12-2 is listed as a pseudogene. The CDR3 contains 17 residues. This CDR3 is CASRLAGRALTNEKLFF. CDR3 DNA: TGTGCAAGTCGCTTAGCGGGGCGGGCATTAACTAATGAAAAACTGTTTTTT.

The chain couples TRBV2 to TRBJ2-7; D remains ambiguous. Trimming took off 7 bases at V and 0 bases at J, with 13 bases between the two ends. Germline V gene sequence: CDR1 SNHLY, CDR2 FYNNEI. The CDR3 has 14 amino acids. CDR3 in DNA: TGTGCCAGCACCCCCGGCGTCAGCTCCTACGAGCAGTACTTC. This gives the protein CASTPGVSSYEQYF.

V usage is TRBV7-9 and J usage is TRBJ2-2; 8 bases match TRBD1. After removal of 1 base from V and 1 base from J, the junction contained 8 bases not matched to a gene. The CDR3 has 18 amino acids. Germline-derived CDR1 and CDR2 are SEHNR and FQNEAQ (reference sequence). CDR3 DNA sequence: TGTGCCAGCAGCTTAGAGGGCTCGGGACAGGAGAACACCGGGGAGCTGTTTTTT. This sequence encodes CASSLEGSGQENTGELFF.

The chain links TRBV5-4 to TRBJ2-7, with 11 bases aligning to TRBD1. The CDR3 runs 14 residues. Germline CDR1 reads SGHNT; CDR2 reads YYREEE (reference sequence). J gave up 3 bases and V 2 bases, and 1 base lay outside the gene matches. In DNA form, the CDR3 reads TGTGCCAGCAGCTTAGGGACAGGGGGCTACGAGCAGTACTTC. Translation: CASSLGTGGYEQYF.

J is TRBJ2-6 and V is TRBV11-3; the match to TRBD1 covers 8 bases. Germline V CDR1 and CDR2: SGHNT, YENEEA. This CDR3 region has 16 residues. V gave up 4 bases and J gave up 2 bases; unmatched junction bases: 4. In nucleotides, the CDR3 is TGTGCCAGCAGCTCCCGGACAGGGACTGGGGCCAACGTCCTGACTTTC. Protein sequence: CASSSRTGTGANVLTF.

The CDR3: CASSFVGQGIDEQFF. CDR3 nucleotides: TGTGCCAGCAGTTTTGTAGGACAGGGTATCGATGAGCAGTTCTTC. The gene calls are TRBV27 and TRBJ2-1, with TRBD1 identical over 8 bases. Germline-derived CDR1 and CDR2 are MNHEY and SMNVEV (reference sequence). The CDR3 consists of 15 residues. Losses at the gene ends were 3 bases for V and 8 bases for J; bases not matched to a gene: 9.

The chain uses TRBV7-6 and TRBJ1-1; 8 bases match TRBD1. This CDR3 region has 15 residues. The trim removed 0 bases at V and 1 base at J, leaving 1 base unmatched. CDR1 and CDR2 (germline): SGHVS, FNYEAQ. The CDR3 protein is CASSLAGTGNTEAFF. CDR3 DNA: TGTGCCAGCAGCTTAGCCGGGACAGGGAACACTGAAGCTTTCTTT.

Comment on this clone: A read error may account for a junction end that differs from germline. The chain carries TRBV4-2 and TRBJ2-3; 7 bases agree with TRBD1. The CDR3 is 16 amino acids. Germline values: CDR1 LGHNA, CDR2 YNFKEQ. Written as DNA, the CDR3 is TGTGCCAGCAGTCAAGCAGGGGGTACCCCCACAGATACGCAGTATTTT. Translation: CASSQAGGTPTDTQYF.

The chain uses TRBV5-1 and TRBJ2-7; possibly TRBD1 or TRBD2 for D (5 bases each). The V end lost 1 base, the J end lost 5 bases, and 7 bases lay between the germline ends. The CDR3 spans 12 residues. Germline V gene lookup returns CDR1 SGHRS and CDR2 YFSETQ. CDR3 residues: CASSLRGDEQYF. In nucleotides, the CDR3 is TGCGCCAGCAGCTTGAGAGGGGACGAGCAGTACTTC.

The chain uses TRBV6-5 and TRBJ1-1; unclear D gene. Germline loops: CDR1 MNHEY, CDR2 SVGAGI. The CDR3 is 14 residues long. V lost 7 bases and J lost 2, with 14 bases in between. CDR3 sequence: CASTNFGVNTEAFF. CDR3 nucleotide sequence: TGTGCCAGCACCAACTTCGGGGTAAACACTGAAGCTTTCTTT.

The V call is TRBV7-2, the J call TRBJ2-1; D not certain. Trimming cost V 5 bases and J 9 bases, with 8 bases left between them. The CDR3 has 11 residues. Germline lookup yields CDR1 SGHTA and CDR2 FQGNSA. This CDR3 is CASSLHSEQFF. CDR3 nucleotide sequence: TGTGCCAGCAGCCTCCACAGTGAGCAGTTCTTC.

V gene TRBV29-1 combines with J gene TRBJ2-5; D perhaps matches TRBD2 (5 bases). CDR1 is SQVTM, CDR2 ANQGSEA, per germline. CDR3 length: 11 residues. Deletions cut 6 bases from V and 5 bases from J, with 10 bases between. CDR3 in DNA: TGCAGCGTACGGCGGAGGGAGACCCAGTACTTC. This translates into CSVRRRETQYF. Based on the CDR3 plus reference TRBV29-1 and TRBJ2-5, the full variable domain is SAVISQKPSRDICQRGTSLTIQCQVDSQVTMMFWYRQQPGQSLTLIATANQGSEATYESGFVIDKFPISRPNLTFSTLTVSNMSPEDSSIYLCSVRRRETQYFGPGTRLLVL.

The chain has TRBV29-1 and TRBJ1-1; D is unclear. This CDR3 has 10 amino acids. Trimming took off 7 bases at V and 4 bases at J, with 7 bases between the two ends. Per the germline V gene, CDR1 is SQVTM and CDR2 is ANQGSEA. The DNA of the CDR3 is TGCAGCGCTGGGCCCACTGAAGCTTTCTTT. This encodes CSAGPTEAFF. The entire variable domain, with the rest obtained from reference TRBV29-1 and TRBJ1-1, is as follows: SAVISQKPSRDICQRGTSLTIQCQVDSQVTMMFWYRQQPGQSLTLIATANQGSEATYESGFVIDKFPISRPNLTFSTLTVSNMSPEDSSIYLCSAGPTEAFFGQGTRLTVV.

This chain connects TRBV29-1 to TRBJ2-1, with 7 bases lining up with TRBD1. Germline CDR1 and CDR2: SQVTM and ANQGSEA. The CDR3 extends over 14 amino acids. V trimming: 3 bases; J trimming: 4 bases; junction bases outside the gene matches: 6. Here the CDR3 DNA reads TGCAGCGTTGATAGGGACAGCGGATACAATGAGCAGTTCTTC. Translation: CSVDRDSGYNEQFF.

The chain joins TRBV7-9 to TRBJ2-6; D gene unclear. CDR1 and CDR2 (germline): SEHNR, FQNEAQ (reference sequence). V lost 2 bases, J lost 1 base, and 9 bases lay in between. This CDR3 has 16 amino acids. This chain's CDR3 is CASSLTRGSGANVLTF. CDR3 bases: TGTGCCAGCAGCTTAACGAGAGGATCTGGGGCCAACGTCCTGACTTTC.

This clone was recorded a few times. V and J are TRBV4-3 and TRBJ2-7; possible D gene TRBD2, 5 bases. This CDR3 spans 16 amino acids. Germline V gene data show CDR1 as LGHNA and CDR2 as YSLEER. V lost 4 bases and J lost 0, with 16 bases in between. The CDR3 spells CASSLDTASSSYEQYF. In DNA, the CDR3 is TGCGCCAGCAGCCTCGACACGGCTAGCAGCTCCTACGAGCAGTACTTC.